One and the same sample provided the 20 T cell receptor beta chains below, sequenced in a study of blood T cells in healthy people across ages (dated by TCRdb to 2013 to 2016). The library was prepared using 5' RACE. The sequencer listed for this sample is Illumina HiSeq 2500. A second roughly 6 to 11 cycle PCR used a sample-barcoded 5' primer and a J-beta primer mix. The public reads were reprocessed in TCRdb via fastp at Q25 and MiXCR, keeping in-frame beta chains. Rows are unified per CDR3 protein, each entry keeping the most common DNA and genes. In all, the sample holds 1.4 million to 1.5 million distinct CDR3 sequences, and roughly 40% of those were seen once. The biggest ten clones account for 7.9% of the sample. Sequenced: blood. These receptors originate from a woman younger than 35 in good health.

The chain joins TRBV5-1 to TRBJ2-3, with D perhaps assigned TRBD1 or TRBD2 (5 bases each). Per germline, CDR1 SGHRS and CDR2 YFSETQ. This CDR3 is built from 13 residues. V was pared by 3 bases and J by 4 bases, with 9 bases between. This CDR3 is CASSWDGPDTQYF. The CDR3 DNA reads as TGCGCCAGCAGCTGGGACGGGCCAGATACGCAGTATTTT.

The chain combines TRBV7-6 with TRBJ2-7, with TRBD2 identical over 8 bases. The J segment lost 6 bases and the V segment lost 4 bases, leaving 14 bases of the junction unmatched. CDR1 and CDR2 (germline): SGHVS, FNYEAQ. The CDR3 spans 16 residues. The chain's CDR3 is CASSSGAGLDTREQYF. CDR3 sequence (DNA): TGTGCCAGCAGCTCTGGTGCGGGACTAGACACGCGCGAGCAGTACTTC.

This clonotype was detected a few times. V usage is TRBV12-3 or TRBV12-4 and J usage is TRBJ2-2; TRBD1 is a possible D gene (6 bases). Trimming took 7 bases from V and 0 from J, leaving 15 bases between them. The CDR3 is 16 amino acids. CDR3 nucleotide sequence: TGTGCCAGCACTCCCGGCCAGGGGACGAACACCGGGGAGCTGTTTTTT. Translated: CASTPGQGTNTGELFF.

Worth noting for this clonotype: It may be a read error: a sequence one base away is much more abundant. The chain couples TRBV28 to TRBJ2-7; D is unresolved. The germline V gene encodes CDR1 MDHEN and CDR2 SYDVKM. V was shortened by 0 bases and J by 1 base, with 10 bases between the two germline ends. The CDR3 is made up of 15 amino acids. For the CDR3, the DNA is TGTGCCAGCAGTTTATGGGCTGACTCATCCTACGAGCAGTACTTC. Its protein is CASSLWADSSYEQYF.

The V gene is TRBV5-1, the J gene TRBJ1-1; a possible D gene is TRBD1 (5 bases). The germline V gene encodes CDR1 SGHRS and CDR2 YFSETQ. Trimming left V 0 bases short and J 8 bases short, with 11 bases between. The CDR3 is made up of 13 amino acids. The CDR3, as DNA: TGCGCCAGCAGCTTGGACGCGGGACCAGAAGCTTTCTTT. It yields the protein CASSLDAGPEAFF.

This clonotype was found a few times. The chain is built from TRBV9 and TRBJ2-1; 11 bases fit TRBD2. The CDR3 runs 19 residues. Trimming took 0 bases from V and 5 from J; bases not matched to a gene: 13. Looked up from germline, CDR1 is SGDLS and CDR2 is YYNGEE. CDR3 loop: CASSVGLAGGVGSHNEQFF. CDR3 DNA: TGTGCCAGCAGCGTAGGGCTAGCGGGGGGCGTGGGTTCCCACAATGAGCAGTTCTTC.

This clonotype was detected ten times or more. This chain uses TRBV29-1 with TRBJ2-1; 9 bases match TRBD2. The V gene's germline CDR1 is SQVTM and CDR2 ANQGSEA. CDR3 length equals 15 residues. With V trimmed by 6 bases and J by 4 bases, 10 bases remained unmatched. This CDR3 reads CSVPEWTSEYNEQFF. CDR3 coding DNA: TGCAGCGTCCCCGAGTGGACTAGCGAGTACAATGAGCAGTTCTTC.

This clonotype was seen only a few times. The genes are TRBV5-1 and TRBJ2-7; a possible D gene is TRBD2 (6 bases). Germline lookup yields CDR1 SGHRS and CDR2 YFSETQ. The CDR3 has 13 amino acids. V lost 5 bases to trimming and J lost 1 base, with 10 bases between them. The CDR3 sequence: CASRPGTSYEQYF. CDR3 nucleotides: TGCGCCAGCAGACCCGGGACTTCCTACGAGCAGTACTTC.

In nucleotides, the CDR3 is TGCGCCAGCAGCTCGGCGGGCCTTTCCTACAATGAGCAGTTCTTC. This sequence encodes CASSSAGLSYNEQFF. The rearrangement uses TRBV5-1 and TRBJ2-1, with D perhaps TRBD2 (5 bases). CDR1 and CDR2 (germline): SGHRS, YFSETQ. The CDR3 totals 15 residues. V shed 3 bases and J shed 1 base, with 11 bases lying between them.

This rearrangement joins TRBV7-9 to TRBJ1-1; the D gene is possibly TRBD1 (6 bases). Trimming took 3 bases from V and 4 from J, leaving 15 bases between them. The CDR3 spans 15 residues. Germline V gene sequence: CDR1 SEHNR, CDR2 FQNEAQ (reference sequence). CDR3 protein: CASSFWQGWGTEAFF. Written as DNA, the CDR3 is TGTGCCAGCAGCTTTTGGCAGGGGTGGGGCACTGAAGCTTTCTTT.

V and J are TRBV9 and TRBJ2-2, with D maybe TRBD1 (6 bases). V lost 2 bases, J lost 2 bases, and 16 bases lay in between. Germline lookup yields CDR1 SGDLS and CDR2 YYNGEE. The CDR3 consists of 17 residues. CDR3 DNA sequence: TGTGCCAGCAGCGTGCCCCAGGACAGCCCCAACACCGGGGAGCTGTTTTTT. Protein product: CASSVPQDSPNTGELFF.

The table lists this clonotype with a few counts. The chain combines TRBV6-5 with TRBJ2-5; 10 nucleotides agree with TRBD2. V shed 2 bases, J shed 4 bases, and the junction held 4 bases outside the gene matches. The germline gives CDR1 MNHEY, CDR2 SVGAGI. CDR3 length equals 15 residues. This CDR3 reads CASSYGIAGGETQYF. As DNA, the CDR3 is TGTGCCAGCAGTTACGGGATAGCGGGGGGAGAGACCCAGTACTTC.

This clonotype occurred a few times. The chain recombines TRBV10-3 with TRBJ1-2; TRBD1 might be the D (5 bases). V dropped 0 bases and J dropped 4 bases, with 9 bases sitting between them. Germline V gene sequence: CDR1 ENHRY, CDR2 SYGVKD. The CDR3 sequence is 14 residues long. Written as DNA, the CDR3 is TGTGCCATCAGTGAGTCCGACAGCTTCTATGGCTACACCTTC. This translates into CAISESDSFYGYTF.

The chain uses TRBV28 and TRBJ2-3, with 7 positions matching TRBD2. J lost 3 bases, V lost 6 bases, and 15 bases had no gene match. This CDR3 has 17 residues. Germline V CDR1 and CDR2: MDHEN, SYDVKM. The CDR3 nucleotides read TGTGCCAGCAGCAACAACCCGAGCGGGGTCTGGACAGATACGCAGTATTTT. Encoded protein: CASSNNPSGVWTDTQYF.

V is TRBV5-1 and J is TRBJ2-3; tentatively, D is TRBD1 (5 bases). The CDR3 sequence is 15 residues long. The V end was cut by 2 bases, the J end by 5 bases, with 15 bases between. Germline V CDR1 and CDR2: SGHRS, YFSETQ. DNA of the CDR3: TGCGCCAGCAGCTTTTCCAGGGTTAATCGAGATACGCAGTATTTT. This encodes CASSFSRVNRDTQYF. The complete variable domain, with remaining parts taken from reference TRBV5-1 and TRBJ2-3, reads KAGVTQTPRYLIKTRGQQVTLSCSPISGHRSVSWYQQTPGQGLQFLFEYFSETQRNKGNFPGRFSGRQFSNSRSEMNVSTLELGDSALYLCASSFSRVNRDTQYFGPGTRLTVL.

Notes on this clonotype: The junction does not match germline at one end; this may be a read error. The chain is built from TRBV4-2 and TRBJ2-7; D gene uncertain. CDR3 length: 16 amino acids. Germline-derived CDR1 and CDR2 are LGHNA and YNFKEQ. CDR3: CAGSQDNLPHSYEQYF. The CDR3 DNA is TGTGCCGGCAGCCAAGATAACCTCCCTCACTCCTACGAGCAGTACTTC.

A remark on this clonotype: It may be a read error: a sequence one base away is much more abundant. The chain employs TRBV3-1 and TRBJ2-5; D is undetermined. TRBJ2-7 explains the end of the DNA better; the J call may be wrong. Germline V gives CDR1 LGHDT, CDR2 YNNKEL (reference sequence). The CDR3 has 12 residues. DNA for the CDR3: TGTACCAGCAGCCCTCTAGATAACGAGCAGTACTTC. As protein: CTSSPLDNEQYF.

In its sample, this clonotype was seen a few times. The chain joins TRBV10-3 to TRBJ1-2; 8 positions match TRBD1. The CDR3 contains 16 residues. Looked up from germline, CDR1 is ENHRY and CDR2 is SYGVKD. With 4 bases clipped from V and 4 bases from J, the junction kept 11 bases outside the gene matches. CDR3 coding DNA: TGTGCCATCAGTGCCTGGACAGGGCGGGTTGCCTATGGCTACACCTTC. Amino acids: CAISAWTGRVAYGYTF.

The genes are TRBV20-1 and TRBJ1-1, with 7 bases identical to TRBD1. The CDR3 consists of 15 residues. Germline V gives CDR1 DFQATT, CDR2 SNEGSKA (reference sequence). The trim removed 3 bases at V and 0 bases at J, leaving 7 bases unmatched. CDR3 in amino acids: CSASSAGGLNTEAFF. The CDR3 DNA is TGCAGTGCTAGTTCGGCAGGGGGATTGAACACTGAAGCTTTCTTT.

This clonotype turned up a few times. The chain recombines TRBV10-3 with TRBJ1-1, with a possible D match to TRBD1 (6 bases). CDR1 is ENHRY, CDR2 SYGVKD, per germline. V lost 6 bases, J lost 5 bases, and 10 bases lay in between. The CDR3 has 12 residues. Here the CDR3 DNA reads TGTGCCATCAGACAGGGCGGGACTGAAGCTTTCTTT. Amino acids: CAIRQGGTEAFF.